The 25 T cell receptor beta chains below were found in one sample sequenced in a study of vaccination effects on CD4 cells after COVID-19. These receptors have no known antigen. The ViraFEST assay expanded antigen-specific CD4+ T cells with viral peptide pools before sequencing. The culture ran for approximately 10 days, and then CD4+ T cells were isolated. Nucleocapsid antibody tests were negative, and the vaccine recipients had no prior SARS-CoV-2 infection. Generated by immunoSEQ multiplex PCR, the TCRdb table keeps only in-frame clones and is missing some. This repertoire shows about 25,000 clones, approximately 83% found once; its top ten account for 10% to 13%. The sample here was CD4+ T cells from PBMCs cultured with HCoV-NL63 spike peptides, taken before COVID-19 vaccination. These receptors came from a human donor who received a COVID-19 vaccine.

V is TRBV19 and J is TRBJ2-5; 7 bases map to TRBD2. V trimming: 3 bases; J trimming: 4 bases; junction bases outside the gene matches: 5. This CDR3 has 14 amino acids. Germline V gene data show CDR1 as LNHDA and CDR2 as SQIVND (reference sequence). The CDR3 coding sequence is TGTGCCAGTAGTATCAACGGGGGGTTAGAGACCCAGTACTTC. It codes for CASSINGGLETQYF.

The chain recombines TRBV11-2 with TRBJ2-7; TRBD2 agrees at 8 bases. Germline assignment: CDR1 SGHAT and CDR2 FQNNGV. The V and J ends lost 5 bases and 0 bases, in that order; junction bases with no gene match: 9. This CDR3 is 16 amino acids long. The CDR3 region has the DNA TGTGCCAGCAGCACCCTTGAGCGGGGGAGCTCCTACGAGCAGTACTTC. It is translated as CASSTLERGSSYEQYF. Together with reference TRBV11-2 and TRBJ2-7, the CDR3 gives the full variable domain: EAGVAQSPRYKIIEKRQSVAFWCNPISGHATLYWYQQILGQGPKLLIQFQNNGVVDDSQLPKDRFSAERLKGVDSTLKIQPAKLEDSAVYLCASSTLERGSSYEQYFGPGTRLTVT.

The chain recombines TRBV30 with TRBJ2-3; TRBD1 aligns across 9 bases. Per germline, CDR1 GTSNPN and CDR2 SVGIG (reference sequence). J lost 4 bases, V lost 2 bases, and 4 bases had no gene match. The CDR3 has 14 residues. Written as DNA, the CDR3 is TGTGCCTGGAGTTTGGGACAGGGAGCAGATACGCAGTATTTT. Translated: CAWSLGQGADTQYF. Complete variable domain (other parts from reference TRBV30 and TRBJ2-3): SQTIHQWPATLVQPVGSPLSLECTVEGTSNPNLYWYRQAAGRGLQLLFYSVGIGQISSEVPQNLSASRPQDRQFILSSKKLLLSDSGFYLCAWSLGQGADTQYFGPGTRLTVL.

J is TRBJ1-2 and V is TRBV6-5, with TRBD1 identical over 9 bases. V was pared by 9 bases and J by 8 bases, with 16 bases of the junction left unmatched. This CDR3 comprises 15 residues. CDR1 and CDR2 from the germline V gene are MNHEY and SVGAGI. The DNA for the CDR3 is TGTGCCAGTCACCGTCCGGGACAGGGTTTTAACGGCTACACCTTC. Its translation: CASHRPGQGFNGYTF.

There are a few counts of this clone. The chain joins TRBV6-5 to TRBJ1-2; D might be TRBD1 (5 bases). This CDR3 spans 15 amino acids. Germline CDR1 and CDR2: MNHEY and SVGAGI. V shed 6 bases and J shed 2 bases, with 16 bases lying between them. CDR3 region: CASSYRRTQNYGYTF. As DNA, the CDR3 is TGTGCCAGCAGCTATAGACGGACACAAAACTATGGCTACACCTTC.

The V gene is TRBV21-1, the J gene TRBJ1-4; the table's D gene call, TRBD1, was not cross checked with the DNA. TRBV21-1 is a pseudogene segment. The CDR3 loop spans 14 amino acids. This CDR3 reads CASSKDRVGEKLFF. CDR3 coding DNA: TGTGCCAGCAGCAAAGACAGGGTAGGTGAAAAACTGTTTTTT.

This chain connects TRBV6-5 to TRBJ1-5; tentatively, D is TRBD1 (5 bases). There are 15 residues in the CDR3. Trimming stripped 0 bases from V and 3 bases from J, with 9 bases between. Germline lookup yields CDR1 MNHEY and CDR2 SVGAGI. CDR3 loop: CASSYSGGDNQPQHF. The CDR3 DNA follows: TGTGCCAGCAGTTACTCGGGGGGTGACAATCAGCCCCAGCATTTT.

V is TRBV19 and J is TRBJ2-2; either TRBD1 or TRBD2 may supply D (5 bases each). V lost 7 bases and J 6 bases, leaving 12 bases between the germline ends. Germline values: CDR1 LNHDA, CDR2 SQIVND (reference sequence). This CDR3 contains 13 residues. The CDR3 coding sequence is TGTGCCAGTACCCCCCGGGGACCCGGGGAGCTGTTTTTT. Protein product: CASTPRGPGELFF.

The V call is TRBV28, the J call TRBJ1-4; weak D call: TRBD1 (5 bases). Germline CDR1 is MDHEN and CDR2 is SYDVKM. This CDR3 is 15 amino acids long. V lost 5 bases and J lost 4, with 14 bases in between. In nucleotides, the CDR3 is TGTGCCAGCAGTGGGGTTGGGGGGAATAATGAAAAACTGTTTTTT. As protein: CASSGVGGNNEKLFF.

The chain has TRBV25-1 and TRBJ2-7; D remains ambiguous. The CDR3 has 12 amino acids. Germline CDR1 and CDR2: MGHDK and SYGVNS. V lost 2 bases to trimming and J lost 4 bases, with 6 bases between them. This CDR3 is CASSEQYYEQYF. The CDR3 DNA follows: TGTGCCAGCAGTGAACAATATTACGAGCAGTACTTC.

The V call is TRBV6-5, the J call TRBJ1-2; no firm D call. CDR3 length: 14 residues. The V and J ends lost 0 bases and 8 bases respectively, with 13 bases between them. CDR1 is MNHEY and CDR2 is SVGAGI in the germline V gene. CDR3 coding DNA: TGTGCCAGCAGTTACTCGACCTTAAACGGGGGCTACACCTTC. Protein: CASSYSTLNGGYTF.

The CDR3 DNA follows: TGTGCCAGCAGTTTTGGAGCGGGAGTACGAGAGACCCAGTACTTC. Translation: CASSFGAGVRETQYF. The chain has TRBV27 and TRBJ2-5, with 8 nucleotides matching TRBD2. This CDR3 has 15 residues. Germline V lookup: CDR1 MNHEY, CDR2 SMNVEV (reference sequence). Trimming at V came to 3 bases and at J to 4 bases, leaving 7 bases not matched to a gene.

The gene calls are TRBV3-1 (or the pseudogene TRBV3-2) and TRBJ1-3; D not certain. Germline CDR1 is LGHDT and CDR2 is YNNKEL (reference sequence). CDR3 length equals 16 residues. Trimming removed 1 base at V and 0 bases at J, with 10 bases between. CDR3 protein: CASSQVPGRSGNTIYF. DNA for the CDR3: TGTGCCAGCAGCCAAGTTCCGGGTCGCTCTGGAAACACCATATATTTT.

The rearrangement uses TRBV6-5 and TRBJ1-2, with TRBD1 identical over 8 bases. From germline, CDR1 is MNHEY and CDR2 SVGAGI. The V and J ends lost 6 bases and 1 base, in that order; junction bases with no gene match: 4. The CDR3 runs to 14 residues. CDR3 sequence (DNA): TGTGCCAGCAGGGCTACAGGGGGTAACTATGGCTACACCTTC. Amino acids: CASRATGGNYGYTF.

V is TRBV15 and J is TRBJ1-1, with 7 bases identical to TRBD1. Trimming cost V 6 bases and J 1 base; bases outside gene matches: 2. Germline-derived CDR1 and CDR2 are LNHNV and YYDKDF (reference sequence). CDR3 length: 13 residues. CDR3 sequence reads: CATRGQANTEAFF. The CDR3 DNA follows: TGTGCCACCAGAGGACAGGCGAACACTGAAGCTTTCTTT.

The sample holds a few counts of this clone. The genes are TRBV11-2 and TRBJ2-5; 7 bases agree with TRBD2. This CDR3 region has 17 residues. Germline-derived CDR1 and CDR2 are SGHAT and FQNNGV. With 5 bases clipped from V and 2 bases from J, the junction kept 14 bases outside the gene matches. In DNA form, the CDR3 reads TGTGCCAGCAGCCAATCTAATTGGGAGGGGATACAAGAGACCCAGTACTTC. Encoded protein: CASSQSNWEGIQETQYF. Drawing the rest from reference TRBV11-2 and TRBJ2-5, the complete variable domain is EAGVAQSPRYKIIEKRQSVAFWCNPISGHATLYWYQQILGQGPKLLIQFQNNGVVDDSQLPKDRFSAERLKGVDSTLKIQPAKLEDSAVYLCASSQSNWEGIQETQYFGPGTRLLVL.

The chain links TRBV19 to TRBJ2-7; D is tentatively TRBD1 or TRBD2 (5 bases each). The V gene lost 6 bases and the J gene lost 4 bases, with 16 bases spanning the gap. The CDR3 runs 14 residues. CDR1 is LNHDA and CDR2 is SQIVND in the germline V gene (reference sequence). This CDR3 is CASRGRDGKYEQYF. The CDR3 DNA follows: TGTGCCAGTAGGGGACGAGACGGAAAATACGAGCAGTACTTC.

This rearrangement joins TRBV19 to TRBJ2-1; 9 bases fit TRBD1. Germline CDR1 and CDR2: LNHDA and SQIVND (reference sequence). The CDR3 totals 15 residues. J lost 2 bases, V lost 7 bases, and 6 bases had no gene match. The CDR3 sequence is CASTIGQGTYNEQFF. The CDR3 nucleotides read TGTGCCAGTACTATTGGACAGGGGACCTACAATGAGCAGTTCTTC.

V usage is TRBV5-4 and J usage is TRBJ1-2, with 7 bases matching TRBD1. There are 14 residues in the CDR3. Germline CDR1 reads SGHNT; CDR2 reads YYREEE (reference sequence). V was pared by 4 bases and J by 4 bases, with 7 bases of the junction left unmatched. CDR3 sequence (DNA): TGTGCCAGCAGCCTCGACAGGGAAACCTATGGCTACACCTTC. This gives the protein CASSLDRETYGYTF.

The chain uses TRBV6-1 and TRBJ2-2, with TRBD1 matching 10 bases. The CDR3 has 15 amino acids. V dropped 3 bases and J dropped 4; count of bases not matched to a gene: 2. Germline values: CDR1 MNHNS, CDR2 SASEGT. In DNA, the CDR3 is TGTGCCAGCAGTGACAGGACAGGGGGCACCGGGGAGCTGTTTTTT. Protein sequence: CASSDRTGGTGELFF.

The rearrangement links TRBV9 to TRBJ2-2; 9 bases agree with TRBD2. Trimming at V came to 0 bases and at J to 5 bases, leaving 5 bases not matched to a gene. From germline, CDR1 is SGDLS and CDR2 YYNGEE. The CDR3 spans 16 residues. CDR3 protein: CASSVGSLAGTGELFF. The CDR3 DNA follows: TGTGCCAGCAGCGTAGGTTCTCTAGCGGGGACCGGGGAGCTGTTTTTT.

V gene TRBV10-1 combines with J gene TRBJ2-5; D gene uncertain. The CDR3 consists of 13 residues. With 7 bases removed from V and 5 bases from J, the gap between germline ends came to 14 bases. Germline CDR1 WNHNN, CDR2 SYGVQD (reference sequence). Here the CDR3 reads CASITSGRETQYF. CDR3 coding DNA: TGCGCCAGCATCACCTCGGGCAGGGAGACCCAGTACTTC.

The rearrangement uses TRBV18 and TRBJ1-2; D may be TRBD1 (6 bases). The V gene lost 5 bases and the J gene lost 4 bases, with 11 bases spanning the gap. From germline, CDR1 is KGHSH and CDR2 LQKENI. The CDR3 covers 13 residues. In nucleotides, the CDR3 is TGTGCCAGCTCAGAGGACAGCGCCTATGGCTACACCTTC. It encodes CASSEDSAYGYTF.

The chain employs TRBV6-5 and TRBJ2-2; TRBD1 agrees at 8 bases. This CDR3 contains 15 residues. V trimming: 6 bases; J trimming: 3 bases; junction bases outside the gene matches: 6. The germline V gene encodes CDR1 MNHEY and CDR2 SVGAGI. The CDR3 protein is CASSPGTGYTGELFF. In DNA, the CDR3 is TGTGCCAGCAGCCCCGGGACAGGCTACACCGGGGAGCTGTTTTTT.

The rearrangement joins TRBV18 to TRBJ2-6, with D maybe TRBD1 (6 bases). Trimming shortened V by 0 bases and J by 2 bases, and 20 bases separated the two germline ends. The germline gives CDR1 KGHSH, CDR2 LQKENI. This CDR3 spans 20 amino acids. The DNA of the CDR3 is TGTGCCAGCTCACCACCGACAGGATGGCGAAGGGTGCCTGGGGCCAACGTCCTGACTTTC. This translates into CASSPPTGWRRVPGANVLTF.